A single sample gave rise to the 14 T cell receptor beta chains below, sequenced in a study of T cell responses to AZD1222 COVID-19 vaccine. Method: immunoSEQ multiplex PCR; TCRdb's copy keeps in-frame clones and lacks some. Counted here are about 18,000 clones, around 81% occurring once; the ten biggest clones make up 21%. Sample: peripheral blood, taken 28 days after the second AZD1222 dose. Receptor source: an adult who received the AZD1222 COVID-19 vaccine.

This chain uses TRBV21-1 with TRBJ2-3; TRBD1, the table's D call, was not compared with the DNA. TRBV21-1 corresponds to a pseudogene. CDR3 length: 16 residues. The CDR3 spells CASETRANHGTDTQYF. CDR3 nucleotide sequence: TGTGCCAGCGAGACCAGGGCCAATCACGGGACAGATACGCAGTATTTT.

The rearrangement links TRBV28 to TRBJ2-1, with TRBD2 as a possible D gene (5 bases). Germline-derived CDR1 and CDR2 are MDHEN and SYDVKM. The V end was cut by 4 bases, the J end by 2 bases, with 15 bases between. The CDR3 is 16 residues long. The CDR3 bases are TGTGCCAGCAGTTGGGCCGATCCTAGCCCCTACAATGAGCAGTTCTTC. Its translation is CASSWADPSPYNEQFF.

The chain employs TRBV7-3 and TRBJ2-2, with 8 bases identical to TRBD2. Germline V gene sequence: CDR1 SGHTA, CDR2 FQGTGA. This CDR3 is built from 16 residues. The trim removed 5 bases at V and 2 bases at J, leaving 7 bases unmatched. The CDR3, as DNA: TGTGCCAGCAGCGAACATAGCGGGGCTAACACCGGGGAGCTGTTTTTT. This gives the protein CASSEHSGANTGELFF.

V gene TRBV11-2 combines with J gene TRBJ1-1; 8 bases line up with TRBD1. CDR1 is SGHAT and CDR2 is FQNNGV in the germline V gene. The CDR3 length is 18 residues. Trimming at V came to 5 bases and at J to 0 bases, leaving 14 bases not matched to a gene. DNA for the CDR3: TGTGCCAGCAGCCGTAGAAGCGGGGACAGGTTTATGAACACTGAAGCTTTCTTT. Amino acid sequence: CASSRRSGDRFMNTEAFF.

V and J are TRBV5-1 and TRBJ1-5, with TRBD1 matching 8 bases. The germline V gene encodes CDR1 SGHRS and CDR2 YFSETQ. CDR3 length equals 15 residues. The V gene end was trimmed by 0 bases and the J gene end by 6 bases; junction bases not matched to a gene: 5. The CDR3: CASSLDWTGTQPQHF. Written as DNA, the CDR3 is TGCGCCAGCAGCTTGGACTGGACAGGGACTCAGCCCCAGCATTTT.

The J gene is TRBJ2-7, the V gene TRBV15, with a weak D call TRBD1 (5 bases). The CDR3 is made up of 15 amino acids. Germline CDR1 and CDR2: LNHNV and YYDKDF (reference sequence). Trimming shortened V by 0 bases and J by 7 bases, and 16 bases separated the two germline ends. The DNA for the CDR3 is TGTGCCACCAGCAGAGATCCGGCCAGGGTATGGGAGCAGTACTTC. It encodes CATSRDPARVWEQYF.

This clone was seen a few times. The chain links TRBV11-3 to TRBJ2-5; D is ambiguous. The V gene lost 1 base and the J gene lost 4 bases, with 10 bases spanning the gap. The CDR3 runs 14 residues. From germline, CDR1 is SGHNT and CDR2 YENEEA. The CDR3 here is CASSLGREVETQYF. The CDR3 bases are TGTGCCAGCAGCTTAGGGAGAGAGGTAGAGACCCAGTACTTC. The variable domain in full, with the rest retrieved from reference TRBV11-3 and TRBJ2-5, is EAGVVQSPRYKIIEKKQPVAFWCNPISGHNTLYWYLQNLGQGPELLIRYENEEAVDDSQLPKDRFSAERLKGVDSTLKIQPAELGDSAVYLCASSLGREVETQYFGPGTRLLVL.

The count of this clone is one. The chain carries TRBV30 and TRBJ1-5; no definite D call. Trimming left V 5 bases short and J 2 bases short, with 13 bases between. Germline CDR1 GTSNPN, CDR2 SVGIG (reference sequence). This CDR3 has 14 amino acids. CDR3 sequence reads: CAWGVTTGNQPQHF. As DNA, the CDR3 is TGTGCCTGGGGGGTCACGACGGGCAATCAGCCCCAGCATTTT.

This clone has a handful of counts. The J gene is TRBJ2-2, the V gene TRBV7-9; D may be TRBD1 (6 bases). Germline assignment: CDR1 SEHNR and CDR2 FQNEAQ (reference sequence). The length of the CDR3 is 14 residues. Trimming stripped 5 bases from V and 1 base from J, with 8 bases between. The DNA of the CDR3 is TGTGCCAGCAGCCTGACAGGGAACACCGGGGAGCTGTTTTTT. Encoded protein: CASSLTGNTGELFF.

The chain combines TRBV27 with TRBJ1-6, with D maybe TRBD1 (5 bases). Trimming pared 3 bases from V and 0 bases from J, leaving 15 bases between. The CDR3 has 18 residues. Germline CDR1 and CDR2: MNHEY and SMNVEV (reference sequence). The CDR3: CASSFQGSLSSYNSPLHF. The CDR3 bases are TGTGCCAGCAGTTTTCAGGGAAGTTTAAGCTCCTATAATTCACCCCTCCACTTT.

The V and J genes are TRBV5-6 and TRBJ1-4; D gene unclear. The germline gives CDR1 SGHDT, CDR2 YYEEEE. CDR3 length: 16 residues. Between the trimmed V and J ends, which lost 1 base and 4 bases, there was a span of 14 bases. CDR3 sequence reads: CASSLFYEDDNEKLFF. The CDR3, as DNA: TGTGCCAGCAGCTTGTTTTATGAGGACGATAATGAAAAACTGTTTTTT.

The CDR3 nucleotides are TGTGCCAGCAGCTTATCGGGACTAGCGGAAGAGACCCAGTACTTC. Its translation: CASSLSGLAEETQYF. This rearrangement joins TRBV7-3 to TRBJ2-5, with 11 bases lining up with TRBD2. V lost 2 bases and J lost 3; bases outside the gene matches: 2. CDR3 length: 15 amino acids. Per germline, CDR1 SGHTA and CDR2 FQGTGA.

The CDR3 nucleotides are TGTGCCAGCTCACCAAAAGGGAGCGGTCACAATGAGCAGTTCTTC. As protein: CASSPKGSGHNEQFF. This rearrangement joins TRBV18 to TRBJ2-1; D is perhaps TRBD2 (5 bases). The length of the CDR3 is 15 residues. Germline V gives CDR1 KGHSH, CDR2 LQKENI. With 2 bases removed from V and 5 bases from J, the gap between germline ends came to 13 bases.

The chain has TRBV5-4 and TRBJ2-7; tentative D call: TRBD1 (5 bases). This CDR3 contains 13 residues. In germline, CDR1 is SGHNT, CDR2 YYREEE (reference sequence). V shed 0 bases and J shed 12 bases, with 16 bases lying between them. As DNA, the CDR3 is TGTGCCAGCAGCTTGGATAGGGGCGGTTCTGCGTACTTC. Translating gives CASSLDRGGSAYF.